These 17 T cell receptor beta chains originate from one sample sequenced in a study of T-cell memory formation after mild COVID-19. Via MiXCR, TCRdb re-called the 5' RACE reads, giving one row per CDR3 protein. The sample includes about 560,000 distinct CDR3 sequences, approximately 18% of them seen just once. Sequencing used PBMCs or a T cell subset sorted from them (not recorded which). The receptors shown here come from an adult woman who had mild COVID-19 (a few samples of this study predate the infection). Cell type and time point are not known.

This chain uses TRBV11-2 with TRBJ1-1; D possibly corresponds to TRBD1 (5 bases). The germline V gene has CDR1 SGHAT and CDR2 FQNNGV. Trimming pared 5 bases from V and 3 bases from J, leaving 13 bases between. CDR3 length: 14 amino acids. The CDR3 region is CASSPRGDYTEAFF. The CDR3 DNA reads TGTGCCAGCAGCCCGCGGGGGGACTACACTGAAGCTTTCTTT. The full variable domain, its missing parts supplied by reference TRBV11-2 and TRBJ1-1, is EAGVAQSPRYKIIEKRQSVAFWCNPISGHATLYWYQQILGQGPKLLIQFQNNGVVDDSQLPKDRFSAERLKGVDSTLKIQPAKLEDSAVYLCASSPRGDYTEAFFGQGTRLTVV.

This clonotype occurred a few times. The V and J genes are TRBV4-1 and TRBJ1-4, with D perhaps TRBD1 (6 bases). From germline, CDR1 is MGHRA and CDR2 YSYEKL. V was shortened by 0 bases and J by 11 bases, with 16 bases between the two germline ends. The CDR3 totals 15 residues. The CDR3 DNA reads as TGCGCCAGCAGCCAAGAGTTCCGGGGGCGAGGGAAACTGTTTTTT. This encodes CASSQEFRGRGKLFF.

This clonotype appeared many times. The chain couples TRBV7-2 to TRBJ2-1, with a possible D match to TRBD2 (7 bases). The CDR3 runs 17 residues. V lost 3 bases and J lost 2, with 17 bases in between. In germline, CDR1 is SGHTA, CDR2 FQGNSA. The DNA for the CDR3 is TGTGCCAGCAGCTTCGGAGGGACGGGGGGCCCCTACAATGAGCAGTTCTTC. Encoded protein: CASSFGGTGGPYNEQFF. The whole variable domain, filled in from reference TRBV7-2 and TRBJ2-1, reads GAGVSQSPSNKVTEKGKDVELRCDPISGHTALYWYRQSLGQGLEFLIYFQGNSAPDKSGLPSDRFSAERTGGSVSTLTIQRTQQEDSAVYLCASSFGGTGGPYNEQFFGPGTRLTVL.

The chain combines TRBV7-3 with TRBJ2-7; D is possibly TRBD1 (6 bases). V was cut by 4 bases and J by 9 bases, with 16 bases left in between. This CDR3 is built from 13 residues. CDR1 SGHTA and CDR2 FQGTGA come from the germline V gene. In nucleotides, the CDR3 is TGTGCCAGCAGCTCAGCAGGGGTCCCCCGGCAGTACTTC. It encodes CASSSAGVPRQYF.

The V gene is TRBV5-4, the J gene TRBJ1-1; D gene uncertain. In germline, CDR1 is SGHNT, CDR2 YYREEE (reference sequence). V was cut by 0 bases and J by 4 bases, with 10 bases left in between. The CDR3 runs to 14 residues. DNA for the CDR3: TGTGCCAGCAGCTTGGTTGAGGGAACCACTGAAGCTTTCTTT. Translation: CASSLVEGTTEAFF.

The J gene is TRBJ2-1, the V gene TRBV7-3, with 13 bases matching TRBD2. Germline loops: CDR1 SGHTA, CDR2 FQGTGA. Unmatched junction bases numbered 8, after V lost 4 bases and J lost 8 bases. The CDR3 length is 16 residues. CDR3 in DNA: TGTGCCAGCAGCTCGGGACTAGCGGGGCGAGGGGATGAGCAGTTCTTC. Residues: CASSSGLAGRGDEQFF.

The chain is built from TRBV7-2 and TRBJ2-7; a possible D gene is TRBD1 (5 bases). Germline CDR1 reads SGHTA; CDR2 reads FQGNSA. V was shortened by 0 bases and J by 0 bases, with 12 bases between the two germline ends. CDR3 length equals 16 residues. CDR3 bases: TGTGCCAGCAGCTTAGCTTCGCAGGGCGCCTCCTACGAGCAGTACTTC. It encodes CASSLASQGASYEQYF.

There are a few counts of this clonotype. The chain uses TRBV18 and TRBJ1-5; the match to TRBD1 covers 9 bases. This CDR3 is built from 16 residues. CDR1 and CDR2 from the germline V gene are KGHSH and LQKENI. With 6 bases clipped from V and 3 bases from J, the junction kept 9 bases outside the gene matches. The DNA of the CDR3 is TGTGCCAGCTCCCCTGGGGGACAGGGCTCCAATCAGCCCCAGCATTTT. Translated: CASSPGGQGSNQPQHF. The whole variable domain, remainder taken from reference TRBV18 and TRBJ1-5, is NAGVMQNPRHLVRRRGQEARLRCSPMKGHSHVYWYRQLPEEGLKFMVYLQKENIIDESGMPKERFSAEFPKEGPSILRIQQVVRGDSAAYFCASSPGGQGSNQPQHFGDGTRLSIL.

The table lists this clonotype with a few counts. V is TRBV30 and J is TRBJ2-7; tentatively, D is TRBD1 or TRBD2 (8 bases each). Trimming left V 4 bases short and J 9 bases short, with 19 bases between. Germline V gives CDR1 GTSNPN, CDR2 SVGIG (reference sequence). The CDR3 spans 13 residues. The CDR3 region is CAWNPGQAGGQYF. The CDR3 nucleotides are TGTGCCTGGAACCCGGGACAGGCGGGGGGGCAGTACTTC.

The genes are TRBV7-8 and TRBJ1-4, with 8 bases aligning to TRBD1. V gave up 4 bases and J gave up 8 bases; unmatched junction bases: 0. Germline CDR1 SGHVS, CDR2 FQNEAQ. This CDR3 has 12 amino acids. CDR3 nucleotide sequence: TGTGCCAGCAGCTGGGACAGGGAAAAACTGTTTTTT. This encodes CASSWDREKLFF.

This clonotype was seen a handful of times. The chain joins TRBV12-3 or TRBV12-4 to TRBJ2-3, with TRBD2 identical over 9 bases. The CDR3 sequence is 17 residues long. Trimming removed 1 base from V and 0 bases from J; junction bases left unmatched: 5. The CDR3 region is CASSLVGGGVSTDTQYF. The CDR3 bases are TGTGCCAGCAGTTTAGTCGGCGGGGGGGTGAGCACAGATACGCAGTATTTT.

In its sample, this clonotype was seen many times. The chain is built from TRBV7-9 and TRBJ2-3, with 12 positions matching TRBD2. This CDR3 is built from 16 residues. J lost 0 bases, V lost 5 bases, and 3 bases had no gene match. Per germline, CDR1 SEHNR and CDR2 FQNEAQ (reference sequence). CDR3 sequence reads: CASSPLAGGSTDTQYF. CDR3 sequence (DNA): TGTGCCAGCAGCCCACTAGCGGGGGGTAGCACAGATACGCAGTATTTT.

V and J are TRBV15 and TRBJ1-1; D is uncertain. The germline gives CDR1 LNHNV, CDR2 YYDKDF (reference sequence). The CDR3 covers 14 residues. V lost 0 bases, J lost 0 bases, and 5 bases lay in between. The CDR3 bases are TGTGCCACCAGCAGAGATCGAGTGAACACTGAAGCTTTCTTT. Its protein product is CATSRDRVNTEAFF.

The chain recombines TRBV3-1 with TRBJ2-4; tentatively, D is TRBD2 (6 bases). CDR1 is LGHDT and CDR2 is YNNKEL in the germline V gene (reference sequence). Trimming took off 4 bases at V and 13 bases at J, with 20 bases between the two ends. This CDR3 has 14 residues. The CDR3 protein is CASSLRETDGHQYF. The DNA for the CDR3 is TGTGCCAGCAGCCTCCGGGAGACCGACGGACACCAGTACTTC.

The V call is TRBV11-2, the J call TRBJ2-3; 10 nucleotides agree with TRBD2. V lost 5 bases to trimming and J lost 7 bases; unmatched junction nucleotides: 9. The CDR3 has 15 residues. In germline, CDR1 is SGHAT, CDR2 FQNNGV. This CDR3 reads CASSHRAGGGYTQYF. The DNA of the CDR3 is TGTGCCAGCAGCCACCGAGCGGGGGGGGGCTATACGCAGTATTTT.

In this sample, this clonotype turned up a few times. The V and J genes are TRBV11-2 and TRBJ2-1, with D possibly matching TRBD1 (5 bases). V was clipped by 5 bases and J by 12 bases, with 8 bases between them. Germline V gives CDR1 SGHAT, CDR2 FQNNGV. The CDR3 spans 10 residues. CDR3 DNA sequence: TGTGCCAGCAGCCAAGGGGCGCAGTTCTTC. This gives the protein CASSQGAQFF.

The V gene is TRBV7-9, the J gene TRBJ2-3; 15 nucleotides line up with TRBD2. Trimming cost V 4 bases and J 6 bases; bases outside gene matches: 5. There are 16 residues in the CDR3. CDR1 SEHNR and CDR2 FQNEAQ come from the germline V gene (reference sequence). The CDR3 here is CASSWGLAGGSDTQYF. The CDR3 region has the DNA TGTGCCAGCAGCTGGGGACTAGCGGGAGGATCGGATACGCAGTATTTT.